This T cell receptor (beta chain) stems from a study of tumor and adjacent non-tumor tissue in lung cancer. Overall study context: Each sample yielded 3.5 million to 4.5 million productive TCRbeta reads on average. Study outcomes and limitations: In normal lung, the top 100 clones were significantly more dominant than in tumor.

The CDR3 consists of 15 residues. Germline CDR1 and CDR2: MDHEN and SYDVKM. As concerns this clonotype: Its specificity is not known. A much larger clone differs by one base, so this may be a read error.

This sample's RNA came from whole unsorted tissue. This non-tumor lung sample came from over 3 cm beyond the tumor edge. A modified ARM-PCR protocol with three rounds of nested PCR amplified TCRbeta. TCRdb itself ran the multiplex PCR reads through MiXCR, one entry per CDR3 protein. The sample includes about 90,000 distinct CDR3 sequences, approximately 73% of them seen just once. V gene TRBV28 combines with J gene TRBJ1-2; the match to TRBD1 covers 7 bases. The sequence came from a woman between 50 and 59 years old with non-small cell lung cancer. The specimen was distant non-tumor lung tissue. The CDR3 reads CASSSPGQLTYSYTF. The DNA for the CDR3 is TGTGCCAGCAGTTCGCCGGGACAGCTGACCTATAGCTACACCTTC.